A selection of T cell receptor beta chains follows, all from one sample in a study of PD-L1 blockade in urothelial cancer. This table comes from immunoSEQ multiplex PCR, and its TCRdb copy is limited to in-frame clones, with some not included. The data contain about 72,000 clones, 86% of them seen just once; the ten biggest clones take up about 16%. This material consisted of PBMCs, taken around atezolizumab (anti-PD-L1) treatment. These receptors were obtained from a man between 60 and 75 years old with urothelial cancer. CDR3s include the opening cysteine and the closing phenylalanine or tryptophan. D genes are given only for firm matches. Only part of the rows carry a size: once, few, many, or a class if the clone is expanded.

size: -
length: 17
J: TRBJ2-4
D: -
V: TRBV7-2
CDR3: CASSLEPPTVAKNIQYF
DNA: TGTGCCAGCAGCTTAGAGCCCCCCACGGTAGCCAAAAACATTCAGTACTTC

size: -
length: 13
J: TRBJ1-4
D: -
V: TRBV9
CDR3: CASSTGLGEKLFF
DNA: TGTGCCAGCTCAACAGGGCTAGGTGAAAAACTGTTTTTT

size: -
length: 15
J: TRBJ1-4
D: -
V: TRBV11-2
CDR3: CASSSTGISSEKLFF
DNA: TGTGCCAGCAGCTCCACAGGGATCAGCAGTGAAAAACTGTTTTTT

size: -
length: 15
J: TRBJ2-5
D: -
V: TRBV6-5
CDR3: CASSYSHRVGETQYF
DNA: TGTGCCAGCAGTTACTCGCACAGGGTAGGGGAGACCCAGTACTTC

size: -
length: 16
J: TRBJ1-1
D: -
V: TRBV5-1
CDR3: CASSLSQGGVNTEAFF
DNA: TGCGCCAGCAGCTTGAGCCAGGGTGGGGTGAACACTGAAGCTTTCTTT

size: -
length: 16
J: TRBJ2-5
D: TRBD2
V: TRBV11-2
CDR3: CASSLAASGGEETQYF
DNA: TGTGCCAGCAGCTTAGCGGCTAGCGGGGGGGAAGAGACCCAGTACTTC

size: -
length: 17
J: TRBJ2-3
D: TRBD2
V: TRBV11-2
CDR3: CASSLGTSGGSTDTQYF
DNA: TGTGCCAGCAGCTTGGGGACTAGCGGGGGGTCTACAGATACGCAGTATTTT

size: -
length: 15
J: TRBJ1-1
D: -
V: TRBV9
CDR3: CASSVGAQGWTEAFF
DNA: TGTGCCAGCAGCGTAGGGGCGCAGGGATGGACTGAAGCTTTCTTT

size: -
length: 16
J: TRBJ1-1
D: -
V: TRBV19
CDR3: CASSPIGTTSITEAFF
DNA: TGTGCCAGTAGTCCTATTGGGACAACTTCTATCACTGAAGCTTTCTTT

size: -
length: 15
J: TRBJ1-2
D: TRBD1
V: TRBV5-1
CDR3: CASSSGTGRDYGYTF
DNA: TGCGCCAGCAGCTCCGGGACAGGGCGCGACTATGGCTACACCTTC

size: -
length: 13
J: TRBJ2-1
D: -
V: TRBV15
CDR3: CATSTQSYNEQFF
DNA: TGTGCCACCAGCACTCAGTCCTACAATGAGCAGTTCTTC

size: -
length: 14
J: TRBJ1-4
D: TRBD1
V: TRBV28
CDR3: CASSSQGPNEKLFF
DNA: TGTGCCAGCAGTTCACAGGGGCCTAATGAAAAACTGTTTTTT

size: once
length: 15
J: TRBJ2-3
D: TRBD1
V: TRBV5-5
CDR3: CASSSTGTGTDTQYF
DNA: TGTGCCAGCAGCTCTACCGGGACAGGGACTGATACGCAGTATTTT

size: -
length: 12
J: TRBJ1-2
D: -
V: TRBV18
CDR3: CASSPGPPSYTF
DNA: TGTGCCAGCTCACCAGGGCCCCCAAGCTACACCTTC

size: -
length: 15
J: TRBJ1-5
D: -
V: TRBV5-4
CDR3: CASSFAGDRNQPQHF
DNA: TGTGCCAGCAGCTTCGCCGGGGATCGCAATCAGCCCCAGCATTTT

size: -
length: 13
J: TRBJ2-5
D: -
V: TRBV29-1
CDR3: CSVVRGAYETQYF
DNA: TGCAGCGTTGTCCGGGGGGCCTATGAGACCCAGTACTTC

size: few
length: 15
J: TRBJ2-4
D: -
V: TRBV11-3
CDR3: CASSRRDFAENIQYF
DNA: TGTGCCAGCAGTAGGAGGGATTTCGCCGAAAACATTCAGTACTTC

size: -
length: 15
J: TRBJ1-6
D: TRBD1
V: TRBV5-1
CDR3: CASSLEGARNSPLHF
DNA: TGCGCCAGCAGCCTGGAGGGGGCTAGGAATTCACCCCTCCACTTT

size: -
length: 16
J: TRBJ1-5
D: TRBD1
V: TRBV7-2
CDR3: CASSTGTGGENQPQHF
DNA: TGTGCCAGCAGCACCGGGACAGGGGGCGAGAATCAGCCCCAGCATTTT

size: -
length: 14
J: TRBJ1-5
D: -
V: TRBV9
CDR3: CASSVEGGNQPQHF
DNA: TGTGCCAGCAGCGTAGAGGGGGGCAATCAGCCCCAGCATTTT